The present T cell receptor (beta chain) was sequenced within a study of early T cells in non-severe SARS-CoV-2 infection. Unique molecular identifiers were affixed to single, distinct cDNA molecules. In TCRdb, the 5' RACE reads were re-called with MiXCR into one record per CDR3 protein. The sample has approximately 38,000 distinct CDR3 sequences, roughly 4% seen once. Per the germline V gene, CDR1 is SGHTA and CDR2 is FQGTGA. The junction had 4 bases not matched to a gene; V was cut back by 5 bases and J by 2 bases. This CDR3 contains 16 residues. Specimen: whole blood. The gene calls are TRBV7-3 and TRBJ2-3; 13 bases are shared with TRBD2. The sequence came from an adult who was a healthcare worker with PCR-confirmed SARS-CoV-2 infection or an uninfected control (not recorded which). Here the CDR3 DNA reads TGTGCCAGCAGCAGAGGGACTAGCGGGATCACAGATACGCAGTATTTT. This encodes CASSRGTSGITDTQYF.